The next 29 T cell receptor beta chains were all read from a single sample in a study of graft-versus-host responses after intestinal transplantation. Their recognized antigens are unknown. Produced via immunoSEQ multiplex PCR; TCRdb's table is partial and in-frame only. The sample lists about 90,000 clones, roughly four fifths seen once, with about a sixth in the top ten. The sequencing here drew on unstimulated CD8+ T cells sorted from spleen or lymph node cells, taken before intestinal transplant. The receptors stem from a human donor who received an intestinal transplant.

This clone was observed once. The rearrangement links TRBV11-2 to TRBJ1-4; possibly TRBD1 for D (5 bases). Trimming took off 1 base at V and 3 bases at J, with 9 bases between the two ends. The CDR3 is 15 residues long. CDR1 and CDR2 from the germline V gene are SGHAT and FQNNGV. CDR3 sequence (DNA): TGTGCCAGCAGCTTAGCCCACAGGTCTAATGAAAAACTGTTTTTT. It encodes CASSLAHRSNEKLFF.

This chain links TRBV7-9 with TRBJ2-3; weak D call: TRBD2 (6 bases). V was clipped by 4 bases and J by 2 bases, with 10 bases between them. Germline V CDR1 and CDR2: SEHNR, FQNEAQ (reference sequence). The CDR3 has 14 amino acids. The CDR3 nucleotides are TGTGCCAGCAGCTGGGGACTGCCCACAGATACGCAGTATTTT. Translation: CASSWGLPTDTQYF.

V gene TRBV7-6 combines with J gene TRBJ1-1; D unresolved. The CDR3 runs to 13 residues. The germline gives CDR1 SGHVS, CDR2 FNYEAQ. V dropped 3 bases and J dropped 4 bases, with 9 bases sitting between them. The CDR3 is CASSFGDPTEAFF. Here the CDR3 DNA reads TGTGCCAGCAGCTTCGGAGATCCCACTGAAGCTTTCTTT.

This chain uses TRBV9 with TRBJ2-1; 8 bases line up with TRBD2. Trimming at V came to 2 bases and at J to 4 bases, leaving 5 bases not matched to a gene. CDR1 is SGDLS, CDR2 YYNGEE, per germline. The CDR3 runs to 15 residues. CDR3 region: CASSVSGAPYNEQFF. CDR3 in DNA: TGTGCCAGCAGCGTTAGCGGGGCCCCTTACAATGAGCAGTTCTTC.

This clone appeared a few times. The chain joins TRBV5-6 to TRBJ1-1; 7 nucleotides align to TRBD1. Looked up from germline, CDR1 is SGHDT and CDR2 is YYEEEE. The CDR3 runs 13 residues. After removal of 4 bases from V and 1 base from J, the junction contained 1 base not matched to a gene. This chain's CDR3 is CASSRTGNTEAFF. The CDR3 DNA reads TGTGCCAGCAGCCGGACAGGGAACACTGAAGCTTTCTTT.

This clone was seen only a few times. V and J are TRBV6-5 and TRBJ2-1, with D perhaps matching TRBD1 (5 bases). Germline assignment: CDR1 MNHEY and CDR2 SVGAGI. V lost 0 bases, J lost 5 bases, and 5 bases lay in between. This CDR3 contains 13 residues. The CDR3 DNA is TGTGCCAGCAGTTACTCAGGGGACAATGAGCAGTTCTTC. This codes for CASSYSGDNEQFF.

The rearrangement uses TRBV25-1 and TRBJ1-4, with 10 bases that match TRBD1. This CDR3 comprises 16 residues. V was pared by 1 base and J by 6 bases, with 5 bases of the junction left unmatched. Per germline, CDR1 MGHDK and CDR2 SYGVNS. The CDR3 protein is CASSELIGQGDEKLFF. The CDR3 region has the DNA TGTGCCAGCAGTGAATTAATCGGACAGGGGGATGAAAAACTGTTTTTT.

This clone has just a few counts. J is TRBJ2-7 and V is TRBV6-1; D is undetermined. The CDR3 runs 14 residues. V lost 0 bases and J 1 base, leaving 7 bases between the germline ends. In germline, CDR1 is MNHNS, CDR2 SASEGT. CDR3 DNA sequence: TGTGCCAGCAGTGAAGCCATGCTGTCCTACGAGCAGTACTTC. Translated: CASSEAMLSYEQYF.

This clone was detected only once. The genes are TRBV5-1 and TRBJ2-3; possibly TRBD2 for D (6 bases). The CDR3 contains 15 residues. The V gene's germline CDR1 is SGHRS and CDR2 YFSETQ. The germline V and J ends were trimmed by 6 bases and 6 bases, with 20 bases remaining between them. CDR3 coding DNA: TGCGCCAGCAATGTTCTCGGGGAGGCCCCCGATACGCAGTATTTT. Protein sequence: CASNVLGEAPDTQYF.

The chain combines TRBV7-9 with TRBJ1-1, with TRBD1 as a possible D gene (6 bases). The CDR3 sequence is 14 residues long. The V and J ends lost 5 bases and 4 bases respectively, with 14 bases between them. CDR1 SEHNR and CDR2 FQNEAQ come from the germline V gene (reference sequence). As DNA, the CDR3 is TGTGCCAGCAGCATAACAGGGAGGGGCACTGAAGCTTTCTTT. Its translation: CASSITGRGTEAFF.

The chain joins TRBV2 to TRBJ2-5; 9 bases line up with TRBD2. The length of the CDR3 is 15 residues. J lost 4 bases, V lost 8 bases, and 11 bases had no gene match. Germline values: CDR1 SNHLY, CDR2 FYNNEI. The CDR3 nucleotides are TGTGCCAGCGAAGTCGCGCGGGGGGGCCTAGAGACCCAGTACTTC. It is translated as CASEVARGGLETQYF.

The rearrangement links TRBV6-5 to TRBJ2-7; a possible D gene is TRBD2 (5 bases). CDR3 length: 14 residues. V lost 5 bases, J lost 0 bases, and 11 bases lay in between. From germline, CDR1 is MNHEY and CDR2 SVGAGI. In DNA, the CDR3 is TGTGCCAGCAGTGAGGACTTGTACTCCTACGAGCAGTACTTC. Its protein is CASSEDLYSYEQYF.

The chain joins TRBV4-1 to TRBJ2-2; a possible D gene is TRBD1 (6 bases). V was cut by 4 bases and J by 8 bases, with 14 bases left in between. The length of the CDR3 is 14 residues. CDR1 MGHRA and CDR2 YSYEKL come from the germline V gene. The CDR3 DNA is TGCGCCAGCAGCCCTACCACAGGGTTAGGGGAGCTGTTTTTT. Translation gives CASSPTTGLGELFF.

CDR3 in amino acids: CASHPGSYEQYF. CDR3 bases: TGTGCCTCCCACCCAGGGTCCTACGAGCAGTACTTC. This chain links TRBV6-5 with TRBJ2-7; D is possibly TRBD1 (5 bases). The CDR3 consists of 12 residues. V gave up 11 bases and J gave up 1 base, with 12 bases separating them. In germline, CDR1 is MNHEY, CDR2 SVGAGI.

The genes are TRBV2 and TRBJ2-1; TRBD2 aligns across 9 bases. The CDR3 spans 16 residues. Germline-derived CDR1 and CDR2 are SNHLY and FYNNEI. Losses at the gene ends were 3 bases for V and 3 bases for J; bases not matched to a gene: 6. Written as DNA, the CDR3 is TGTGCCAGCAGTGAGGGGTTAGCGGGGGACTACAATGAGCAGTTCTTC. This translates into CASSEGLAGDYNEQFF.

The chain employs TRBV27 and TRBJ2-7; D not resolved. The germline V gene has CDR1 MNHEY and CDR2 SMNVEV (reference sequence). The CDR3 is 13 residues long. V shed 4 bases and J shed 2 bases, with 9 bases lying between them. The CDR3 DNA sequence: TGTGCCAGCAGTTGGGGTGTCACCTACGAGCAGTACTTC. Encoded protein: CASSWGVTYEQYF.

The chain couples TRBV19 to TRBJ2-5; 11 bases match TRBD2. The end of the DNA fits TRBJ2-7 better, so the J call may be wrong. CDR1 is LNHDA, CDR2 SQIVND, per germline (reference sequence). This CDR3 is built from 18 residues. CDR3 DNA sequence: TGTGCCAGTAGTTGGACAGGGGTGGCTAGCGGGAGGACCTACGAGCAGTACTTC. This codes for CASSWTGVASGRTYEQYF.

The chain has TRBV29-1 and TRBJ2-7; TRBD1 matches 9 bases. Germline V gene lookup returns CDR1 SQVTM and CDR2 ANQGSEA. V lost 4 bases, J lost 5 bases, and 3 bases stayed unmatched. The CDR3 is 12 amino acids. CDR3 region: CSVAGTGHEQYF. CDR3 sequence (DNA): TGCAGCGTTGCCGGGACAGGGCACGAGCAGTACTTC.

This chain connects TRBV4-1 to TRBJ2-3; 11 bases map to TRBD2. The CDR3 loop spans 15 amino acids. With 0 bases clipped from V and 6 bases from J, the junction kept 2 bases outside the gene matches. The germline CDR1 and CDR2 sequences are MGHRA and YSYEKL. The CDR3 DNA is TGCGCCAGCAGCCAAGATAGGACTAGCGGGGATACGCAGTATTTT. It is translated as CASSQDRTSGDTQYF.

This chain joins TRBV28 and TRBJ2-7; D is unresolved. This CDR3 contains 13 residues. Germline V lookup: CDR1 MDHEN, CDR2 SYDVKM. V lost 6 bases and J lost 0, with 9 bases in between. The CDR3 here is CASSPGYSYEQYF. In DNA, the CDR3 is TGTGCCAGCAGCCCCGGCTACTCCTACGAGCAGTACTTC.

The chain uses TRBV6-5 and TRBJ2-7; D call uncertain. This CDR3 has 13 residues. Germline CDR1 is MNHEY and CDR2 is SVGAGI. V was cut by 2 bases and J by 7 bases, with 12 bases left in between. CDR3 DNA: TGTGCCAGCAGTTACGGGAAGGCGGATGAGCAGTACTTC. Its protein product is CASSYGKADEQYF.

The gene calls are TRBV7-6 and TRBJ2-3; D is undetermined. This CDR3 spans 13 amino acids. Germline CDR1 and CDR2: SGHVS and FNYEAQ. Trimming pared 1 base from V and 6 bases from J, leaving 8 bases between. This CDR3 reads CASSLVIRDTQYF. CDR3 coding DNA: TGTGCCAGCAGCTTAGTCATTAGGGATACGCAGTATTTT.

CDR3 sequence reads: CASSLTPTGTDYNEQFF. The CDR3 bases are TGTGCCAGCAGCTTAACCCCTACCGGGACAGACTACAATGAGCAGTTCTTC. V and J are TRBV7-3 and TRBJ2-1; 7 bases map to TRBD1. CDR3 length: 17 amino acids. The germline gives CDR1 SGHTA, CDR2 FQGTGA. Unmatched junction bases numbered 8, after V lost 0 bases and J lost 3 bases.

The chain employs TRBV27 and TRBJ1-4; D is possibly TRBD1 (5 bases). V was cut by 5 bases and J by 4 bases, with 17 bases left in between. The CDR3 sequence is 16 residues long. In germline, CDR1 is MNHEY, CDR2 SMNVEV (reference sequence). CDR3 loop: CASSPQTGTSNEKLFF. DNA of the CDR3: TGTGCCAGCAGTCCACAAACCGGGACTAGTAATGAAAAACTGTTTTTT.

DNA of the CDR3: TGCGCCAGCAGCCAAGAGGCGATTAGCGGGAGGTATAGCACAGATACGCAGTATTTT. Its protein is CASSQEAISGRYSTDTQYF. The rearrangement links TRBV4-1 to TRBJ2-3, with 10 bases fitting TRBD2. The CDR3 totals 19 residues. J gave up 0 bases and V 0 bases, and 9 bases lay outside the gene matches. Germline CDR1 MGHRA, CDR2 YSYEKL.

With respect to this clone: This same CDR3 is encoded by further DNA sequences in the sample. CDR3 loop: CASSLTENTEAFF. In nucleotides, the CDR3 is TGTGCCAGCAGCTTAACTGAGAACACTGAAGCTTTCTTT. The V call is TRBV7-3, the J call TRBJ1-1; D ambiguous. Trimming cost V 0 bases and J 1 base, with 3 bases left between them. CDR1 SGHTA and CDR2 FQGTGA come from the germline V gene. This CDR3 is 13 amino acids long.

This clone was seen a single time. The chain recombines TRBV28 with TRBJ1-1; perhaps TRBD1 as D (5 bases). The CDR3 totals 16 residues. Germline V gene sequence: CDR1 MDHEN, CDR2 SYDVKM. Trimming cost V 6 bases and J 0 bases, with 17 bases left between them. CDR3 sequence (DNA): TGTGCCAGCAGAGATCCCGGGTGGGGGATGAACACTGAAGCTTTCTTT. Translated, it gives CASRDPGWGMNTEAFF.

This clone appeared a single time. V usage is TRBV7-9 and J usage is TRBJ2-7, with 9 bases matching TRBD2. V lost 5 bases to trimming and J lost 3 bases; unmatched junction nucleotides: 8. Germline CDR1 and CDR2: SEHNR and FQNEAQ (reference sequence). This CDR3 spans 15 amino acids. CDR3 in DNA: TGTGCCAGCAGCACCCCGACTAGCGGCAGCTACGAGCAGTACTTC. This sequence encodes CASSTPTSGSYEQYF.

The chain recombines TRBV19 with TRBJ1-6; no clear D. The CDR3 runs 14 residues. Trimming removed 0 bases at V and 7 bases at J, with 7 bases between. Looked up from germline, CDR1 is LNHDA and CDR2 is SQIVND (reference sequence). CDR3 sequence (DNA): TGTGCCAGTAGTATAGAAGGGTGGAATTCACCCCTCCACTTT. Translation: CASSIEGWNSPLHF.